This T cell receptor (beta chain) was recovered during a study of T cells in Graves' hyperthyroidism and ophthalmopathy. The CDR3 regions of TCR beta were amplified from RNA transcripts. The HTBI set primed first-round TCR CDR3 RT-PCR. TCRdb reprocessed the multiplex PCR reads with MiXCR, giving one entry per CDR3 protein. The repertoire holds some 580,000 distinct CDR3 sequences, with approximately 15% as singletons. This clonotype was found many times. Orbital computed tomography, thyroid ultrasound, serum thyroxine and TRAb, and clinical symptoms together informed the diagnoses. The V gene's germline CDR1 is SGHAT and CDR2 FQNNGV. Trimming stripped 4 bases from V and 4 bases from J, with 13 bases between. CDR3 length equals 14 residues.

Sequencing was carried out using blood. The chain has TRBV11-2 and TRBJ2-5, with TRBD2 as a possible D gene (5 bases). The origin of this receptor is a woman in her thirties or forties with Graves' ophthalmopathy. The CDR3 bases are TGTGCCAGCAGCTCTACTACGGGGAGAGAGACCCAGTACTTC. Translation gives CASSSTTGRETQYF.